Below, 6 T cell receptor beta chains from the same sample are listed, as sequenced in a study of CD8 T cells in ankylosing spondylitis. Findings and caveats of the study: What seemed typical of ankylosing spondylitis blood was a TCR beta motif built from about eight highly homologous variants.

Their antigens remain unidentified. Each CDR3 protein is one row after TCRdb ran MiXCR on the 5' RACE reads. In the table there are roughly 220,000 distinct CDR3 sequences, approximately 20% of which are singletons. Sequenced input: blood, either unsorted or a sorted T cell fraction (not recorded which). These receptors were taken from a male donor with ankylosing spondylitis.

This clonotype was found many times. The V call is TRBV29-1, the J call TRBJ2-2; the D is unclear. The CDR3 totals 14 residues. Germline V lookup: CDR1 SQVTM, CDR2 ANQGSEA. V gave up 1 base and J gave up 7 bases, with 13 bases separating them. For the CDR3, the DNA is TGCAGCGTTGAAGGCCCTGGTAAATACGGGGAGCTGTTTTTT. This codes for CSVEGPGKYGELFF.

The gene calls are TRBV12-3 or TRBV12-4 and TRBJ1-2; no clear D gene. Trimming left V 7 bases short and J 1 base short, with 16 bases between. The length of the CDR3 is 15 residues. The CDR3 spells CASTSMVQVNYGYTF. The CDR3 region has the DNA TGTGCCAGCACCTCTATGGTCCAGGTTAACTATGGCTACACCTTC.

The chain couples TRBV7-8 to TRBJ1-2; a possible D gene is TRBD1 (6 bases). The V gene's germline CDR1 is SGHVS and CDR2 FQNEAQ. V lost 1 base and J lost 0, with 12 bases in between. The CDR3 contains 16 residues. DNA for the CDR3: TGTGCCAGCAGCTTAGGCGGAGGGGGAGCTAACTATGGCTACACCTTC. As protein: CASSLGGGGANYGYTF.

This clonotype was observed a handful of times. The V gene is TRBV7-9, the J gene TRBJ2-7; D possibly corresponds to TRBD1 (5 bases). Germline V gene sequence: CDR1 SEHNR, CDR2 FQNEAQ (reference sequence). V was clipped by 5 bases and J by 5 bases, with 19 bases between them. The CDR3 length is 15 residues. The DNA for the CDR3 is TGTGCCAGCAGCGAAACAGGCGGCCCCCTGGACGAGCAGTACTTC. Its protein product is CASSETGGPLDEQYF.

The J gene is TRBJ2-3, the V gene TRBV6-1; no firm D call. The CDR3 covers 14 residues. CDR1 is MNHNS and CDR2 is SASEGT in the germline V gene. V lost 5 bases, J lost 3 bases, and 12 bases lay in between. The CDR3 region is CASSSPLDTDTQYF. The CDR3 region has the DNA TGTGCCAGCAGTAGTCCTCTAGATACAGATACGCAGTATTTT.

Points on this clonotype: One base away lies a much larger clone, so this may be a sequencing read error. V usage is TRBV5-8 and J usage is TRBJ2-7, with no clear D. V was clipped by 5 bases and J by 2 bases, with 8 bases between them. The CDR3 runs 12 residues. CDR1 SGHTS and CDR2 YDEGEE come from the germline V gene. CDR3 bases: TGTGCCAGCAGTTTAAGGACCTACGAGCAGTACTTC. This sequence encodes CASSLRTYEQYF.